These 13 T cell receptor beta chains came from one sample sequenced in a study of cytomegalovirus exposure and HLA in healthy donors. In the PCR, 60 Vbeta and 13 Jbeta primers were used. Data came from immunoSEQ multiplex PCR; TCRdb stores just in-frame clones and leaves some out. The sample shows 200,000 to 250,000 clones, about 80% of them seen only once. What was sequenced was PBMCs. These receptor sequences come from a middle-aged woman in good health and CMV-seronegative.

The CDR3 DNA follows: TGTGCCTGGAGTGTACTCGGGGCAGGGGGTCAGCCCCAGCATTTT. Its translation is CAWSVLGAGGQPQHF. The rearrangement uses TRBV30 and TRBJ1-5, with 7 bases that match TRBD1. The length of the CDR3 is 15 residues. The germline gives CDR1 GTSNPN, CDR2 SVGIG (reference sequence). Trimming removed 0 bases from V and 6 bases from J; junction bases left unmatched: 8.

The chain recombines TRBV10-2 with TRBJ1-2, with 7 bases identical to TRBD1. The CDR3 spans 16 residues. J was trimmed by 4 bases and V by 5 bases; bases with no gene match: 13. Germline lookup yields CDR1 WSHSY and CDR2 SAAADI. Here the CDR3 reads CASSQEDRVEGYGYTF. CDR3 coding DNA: TGCGCCAGCAGTCAAGAAGACAGGGTCGAAGGCTATGGCTACACCTTC.

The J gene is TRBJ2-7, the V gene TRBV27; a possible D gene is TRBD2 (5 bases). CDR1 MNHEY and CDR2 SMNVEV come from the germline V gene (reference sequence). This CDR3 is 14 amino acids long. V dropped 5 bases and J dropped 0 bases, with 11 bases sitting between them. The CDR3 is CASSIPGSSYEQYF. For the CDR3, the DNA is TGTGCCAGCAGTATCCCGGGGAGCTCCTACGAGCAGTACTTC.

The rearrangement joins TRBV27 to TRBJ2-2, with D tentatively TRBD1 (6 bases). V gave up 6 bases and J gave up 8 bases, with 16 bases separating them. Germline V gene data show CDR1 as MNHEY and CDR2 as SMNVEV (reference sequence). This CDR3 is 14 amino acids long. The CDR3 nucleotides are TGTGCCAGCAGCTTTTTACAGGGAGCTGGGGAGCTGTTTTTT. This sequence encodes CASSFLQGAGELFF.

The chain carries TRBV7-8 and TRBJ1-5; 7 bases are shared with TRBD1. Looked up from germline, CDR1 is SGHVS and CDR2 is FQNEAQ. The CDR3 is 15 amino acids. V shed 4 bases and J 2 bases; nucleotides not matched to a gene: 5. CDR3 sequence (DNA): TGTGCCAGCAGCTATGCAGGGGGAGGCAATCAGCCCCAGCATTTT. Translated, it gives CASSYAGGGNQPQHF.

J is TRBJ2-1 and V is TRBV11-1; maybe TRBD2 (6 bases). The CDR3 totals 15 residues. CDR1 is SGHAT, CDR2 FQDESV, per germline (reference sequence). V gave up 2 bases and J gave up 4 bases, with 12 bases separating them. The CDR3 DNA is TGTGCCAGCAGCTTATCTACTAGCCAGTACAATGAGCAGTTCTTC. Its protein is CASSLSTSQYNEQFF.

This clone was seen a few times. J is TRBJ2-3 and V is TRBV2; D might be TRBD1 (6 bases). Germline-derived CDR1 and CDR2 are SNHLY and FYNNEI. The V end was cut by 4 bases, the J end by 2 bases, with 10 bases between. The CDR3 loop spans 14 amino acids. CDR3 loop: CASSVQGTTDTQYF. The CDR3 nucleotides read TGTGCCAGCAGTGTACAGGGAACCACAGATACGCAGTATTTT.

The chain's CDR3 is CSETGGGGETQYF. The DNA of the CDR3 is TGCAGCGAAACCGGGGGAGGTGGAGAGACCCAGTACTTC. V usage is TRBV29-1 and J usage is TRBJ2-5; D perhaps matches TRBD2 (6 bases). Germline loops: CDR1 SQVTM, CDR2 ANQGSEA. V lost 7 bases to trimming and J lost 4 bases, with 16 bases between them. The CDR3 spans 13 residues.

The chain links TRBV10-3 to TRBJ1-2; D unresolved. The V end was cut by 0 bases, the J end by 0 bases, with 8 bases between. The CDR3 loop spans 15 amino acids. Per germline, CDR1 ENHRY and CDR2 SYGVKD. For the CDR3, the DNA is TGTGCCATCAGTGAGTCGTACACCCCTAACTATGGCTACACCTTC. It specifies CAISESYTPNYGYTF.

The CDR3, as DNA: TGTGCCTGGAGTCCGGGGGGGGAAAAACTGTTTTTT. The encoded protein is CAWSPGGEKLFF. V is TRBV30 and J is TRBJ1-4, with D perhaps TRBD1 (5 bases). The V end lost 2 bases, the J end lost 8 bases, and 9 bases lay between the germline ends. Germline V gives CDR1 GTSNPN, CDR2 SVGIG (reference sequence). There are 12 residues in the CDR3.

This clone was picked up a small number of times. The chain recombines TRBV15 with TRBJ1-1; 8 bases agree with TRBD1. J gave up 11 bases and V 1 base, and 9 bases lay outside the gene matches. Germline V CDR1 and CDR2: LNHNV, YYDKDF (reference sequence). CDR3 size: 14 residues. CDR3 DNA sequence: TGTGCCACCAGCAGAGGATCAGGGGGCCCCTGGGCTTTCTTT. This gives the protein CATSRGSGGPWAFF.

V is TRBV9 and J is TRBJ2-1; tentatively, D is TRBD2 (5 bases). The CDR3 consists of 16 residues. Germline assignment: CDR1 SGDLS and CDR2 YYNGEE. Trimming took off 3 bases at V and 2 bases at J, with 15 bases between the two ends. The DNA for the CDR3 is TGTGCCAGCAGCGCCGGGGAGCGGTTGGCCTACAATGAGCAGTTCTTC. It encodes CASSAGERLAYNEQFF.

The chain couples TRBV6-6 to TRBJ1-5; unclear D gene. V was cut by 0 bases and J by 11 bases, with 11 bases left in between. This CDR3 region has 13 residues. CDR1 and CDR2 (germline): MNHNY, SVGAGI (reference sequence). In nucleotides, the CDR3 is TGTGCCAGCAGTTACTCGATAGACAATGCCCAGCATTTT. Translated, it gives CASSYSIDNAQHF.